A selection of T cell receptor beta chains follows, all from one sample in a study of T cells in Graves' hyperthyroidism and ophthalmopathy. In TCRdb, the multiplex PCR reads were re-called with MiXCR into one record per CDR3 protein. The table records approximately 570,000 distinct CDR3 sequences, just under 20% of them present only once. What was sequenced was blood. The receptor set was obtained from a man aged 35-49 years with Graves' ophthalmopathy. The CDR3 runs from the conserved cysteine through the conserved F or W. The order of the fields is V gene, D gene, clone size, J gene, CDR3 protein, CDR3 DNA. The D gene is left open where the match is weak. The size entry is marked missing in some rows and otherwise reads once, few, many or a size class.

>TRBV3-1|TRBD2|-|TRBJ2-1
CATNRGTSGRGHEQFF
TGTGCCACAAATCGGGGGACTAGCGGGAGAGGGCATGAGCAGTTCTTC
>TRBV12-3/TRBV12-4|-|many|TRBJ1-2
CASTPQGYGYTF
TGTGCCAGCACCCCGCAGGGATATGGCTACACCTTC
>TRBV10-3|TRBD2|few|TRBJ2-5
CAISESITSGGETQYF
TGTGCCATCAGTGAGTCGATTACTAGCGGGGGAGAGACCCAGTACTTC
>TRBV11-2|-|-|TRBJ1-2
CASSQGLWGYTF
TGTGCCAGCAGTCAGGGCCTCTGGGGCTACACCTTC
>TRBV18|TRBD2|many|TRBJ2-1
CASSPPGLAFLNEQFF
TGTGCCAGCTCACCACCGGGACTAGCGTTCCTGAATGAGCAGTTCTTC
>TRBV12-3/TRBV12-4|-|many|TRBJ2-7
CASSPHRVRSYEQYF
TGTGCCAGCAGTCCACACAGGGTGCGGTCCTACGAGCAGTACTTC
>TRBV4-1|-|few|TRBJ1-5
CASSQVGVGVVLHF
TGCGCCAGCAGCCAAGTGGGCGTGGGGGTGGTTTTGCATTTT
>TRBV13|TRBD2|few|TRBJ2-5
CASSLGPGLAGATQYF
TGTGCCAGCAGCCTAGGACCGGGACTAGCGGGGGCCACCCAGTACTTC
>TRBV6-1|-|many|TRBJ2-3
CASSNGDSTDTQYF
TGTGCCAGCAGCAACGGGGACAGCACAGATACGCAGTATTTT
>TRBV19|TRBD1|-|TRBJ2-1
CASSVDRVSYNEQFF
TGTGCCAGTAGTGTTGACAGGGTCTCCTACAATGAGCAGTTCTTC
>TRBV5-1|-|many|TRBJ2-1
CASSLGGWGSYNEQFF
TGCGCCAGCAGCTTGGGAGGTTGGGGCTCCTACAATGAGCAGTTCTTC
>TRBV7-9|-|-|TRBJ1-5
CASSSGAAGSNQPQHF
TGTGCCAGCAGCTCGGGGGCGGCGGGGAGCAATCAGCCCCAGCATTTT
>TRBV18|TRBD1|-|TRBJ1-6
CASSPVDRGRGSPLHF
TGTGCCAGCTCACCGGTTGACAGGGGAAGAGGTTCACCCCTCCACTTT
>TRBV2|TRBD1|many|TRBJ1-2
CASSTGGQGTF
TGTGCCAGCAGTACAGGGGGGCAAGGCACCTTC
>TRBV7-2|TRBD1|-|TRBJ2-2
CASSWGPDRATGELFF
TGTGCCAGCAGCTGGGGCCCGGACAGGGCAACCGGGGAGCTGTTTTTT
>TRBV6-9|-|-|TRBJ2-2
CASSYPGQTNTGELFF
TGTGCCAGCAGTTACCCTGGACAGACGAACACCGGGGAGCTGTTTTTT
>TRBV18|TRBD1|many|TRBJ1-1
CASSPLPTGGKTEAFF
TGTGCCAGCTCACCCCTACCGACAGGGGGGAAGACTGAAGCTTTCTTT
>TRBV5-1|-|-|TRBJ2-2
CASSPPGQTGELFF
TGCGCCAGCAGCCCACCTGGCCAAACCGGGGAGCTGTTTTTT
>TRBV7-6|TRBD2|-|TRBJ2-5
CASSSSGGNRETQYF
TGTGCCAGCAGCTCCAGCGGGGGGAATCGAGAGACCCAGTACTTC
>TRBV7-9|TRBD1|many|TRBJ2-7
CASSPTGTGKPYEQYF
TGTGCCAGCAGCCCTACCGGGACAGGGAAACCCTACGAGCAGTACTTC
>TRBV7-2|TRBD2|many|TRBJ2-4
CASSLLTSGSNIQYF
TGTGCCAGCAGCTTATTGACTAGCGGGAGTAACATTCAGTACTTC
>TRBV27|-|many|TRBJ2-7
CASSFGASYEQYF
TGTGCCAGCAGTTTTGGGGCCTCCTACGAGCAGTACTTC
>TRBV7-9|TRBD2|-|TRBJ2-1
CASSSLAGVAEQFF
TGTGCCAGCAGCTCACTAGCGGGAGTAGCCGAGCAGTTCTTC
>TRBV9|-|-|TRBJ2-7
CASSVGQGSAYEQYF
TGTGCCAGCAGCGTTGGCCAGGGAAGCGCTTACGAGCAGTACTTC